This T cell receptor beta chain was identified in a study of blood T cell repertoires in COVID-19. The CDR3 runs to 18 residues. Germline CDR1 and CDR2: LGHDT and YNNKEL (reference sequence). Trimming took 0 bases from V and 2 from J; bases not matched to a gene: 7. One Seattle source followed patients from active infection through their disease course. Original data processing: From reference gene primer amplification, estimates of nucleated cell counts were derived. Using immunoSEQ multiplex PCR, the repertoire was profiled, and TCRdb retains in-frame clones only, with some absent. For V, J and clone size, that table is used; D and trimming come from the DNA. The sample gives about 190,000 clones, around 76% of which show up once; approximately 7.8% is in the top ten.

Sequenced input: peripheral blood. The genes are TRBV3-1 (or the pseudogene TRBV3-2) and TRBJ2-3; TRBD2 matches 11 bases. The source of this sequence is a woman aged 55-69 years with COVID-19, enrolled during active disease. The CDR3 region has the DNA TGTGCCAGCAGCCAAGAAGGGACTAGCGGACAGACCACAGATACGCAGTATTTT. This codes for CASSQEGTSGQTTDTQYF.